This TCR beta chain was captured by sequencing in a study of stem cell transplantation in POMP-related autoinflammatory disease. V lost 1 base and J lost 10, with 4 bases in between. This CDR3 spans 9 amino acids. Looked up from germline, CDR1 is SQVTM and CDR2 is ANQGSEA. Clones were read by immunoSEQ multiplex PCR, and TCRdb kept only the in-frame ones, dropping some. The sample lists 30,000 or so clones; about 90% were seen once. Material: CD4+ T cells from PBMCs, obtained before stem cell transplantation. This chain joins TRBV29-1 and TRBJ1-1; D not certain. The TCR originated in a human donor with POMP-related autoinflammation and immune dysregulation (PRAID). The CDR3 reads CSVEGGAFF. The CDR3 DNA is TGCAGCGTTGAAGGGGGAGCTTTCTTT.